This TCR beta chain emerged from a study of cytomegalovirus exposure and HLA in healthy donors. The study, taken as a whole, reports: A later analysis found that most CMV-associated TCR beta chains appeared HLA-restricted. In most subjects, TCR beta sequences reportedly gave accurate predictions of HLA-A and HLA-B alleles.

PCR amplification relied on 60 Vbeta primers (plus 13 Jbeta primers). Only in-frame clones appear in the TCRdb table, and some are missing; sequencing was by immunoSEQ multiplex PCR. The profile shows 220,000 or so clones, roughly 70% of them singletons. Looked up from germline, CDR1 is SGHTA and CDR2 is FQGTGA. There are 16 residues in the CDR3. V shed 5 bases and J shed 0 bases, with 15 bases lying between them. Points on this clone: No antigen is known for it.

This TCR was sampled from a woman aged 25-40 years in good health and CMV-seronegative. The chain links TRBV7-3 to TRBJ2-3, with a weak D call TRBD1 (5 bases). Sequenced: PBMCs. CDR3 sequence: CASSPVDSYSTDTQYF. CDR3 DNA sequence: TGTGCCAGCAGCCCAGTCGACAGTTACAGCACAGATACGCAGTATTTT.